These 3 T cell receptor beta chains were sequenced from one sample in a study of T-cell memory formation after mild COVID-19. TCRdb re-called the 5' RACE reads through MiXCR, storing one row per CDR3 protein. The table has approximately 340,000 distinct CDR3 sequences, around 13% seen once. The sample comprised PBMCs or a T cell subset sorted from them (not recorded which). These receptors all come from a man aged 18 to 29 who had mild COVID-19 (a few samples of this study predate the infection). Cell type and time point are not known.

This clonotype has a single count. J is TRBJ2-5 and V is TRBV27; unclear D gene. Germline V lookup: CDR1 MNHEY, CDR2 SMNVEV (reference sequence). The V end was cut by 5 bases, the J end by 3 bases, with 13 bases between. The CDR3 sequence is 14 residues long. CDR3 in DNA: TGTGCCAGCAGTCTCTTTGGGGTAAAAGAGACCCAGTACTTC. Encoded protein: CASSLFGVKETQYF.

The rearrangement uses TRBV4-3 and TRBJ2-3, with D possibly TRBD1 on 6 matching bases. This CDR3 contains 17 residues. CDR1 is LGHNA, CDR2 YSLEER, per germline. Trimming took off 4 bases at V and 1 base at J, with 18 bases between the two ends. This CDR3 is CASSPLKRTVGTDTQYF. CDR3 DNA: TGCGCCAGCAGCCCACTAAAAAGGACAGTAGGCACAGATACGCAGTATTTT.

In its sample, this clonotype was seen a few times. The chain links TRBV4-3 to TRBJ2-5, with TRBD1 as a possible D gene (6 bases). This CDR3 has 15 residues. CDR1 LGHNA and CDR2 YSLEER come from the germline V gene. V was cut by 1 base and J by 2 bases, with 11 bases left in between. The CDR3 reads CASSQGPGTQETQYF. Here the CDR3 DNA reads TGCGCCAGCAGCCAAGGACCCGGGACACAAGAGACCCAGTACTTC.